These 27 T cell receptor beta chains were sequenced from one sample in a study of STAT5B mutations in CD4+ large granular lymphocyte leukemia. Clones were read by immunoSEQ multiplex PCR, and TCRdb kept only the in-frame ones, dropping some. Counted here are about 30,000 clones, around 66% occurring once; the ten biggest clones make up about 0.45%. Sample: CD4+ T cells from blood buffy coats. These receptors were obtained from a human donor in good health.

The chain employs TRBV21-1 and TRBJ1-2; TRBD1, the D gene given by the table, was not confirmed from the DNA. TRBV21-1 constitutes a pseudogene. The CDR3 runs to 15 residues. The CDR3 loop reads CASSANDREGYGYTF. CDR3 coding DNA: TGTGCCAGCAGCGCAAACGACAGGGAAGGCTATGGCTACACCTTC.

The gene calls are TRBV19 and TRBJ2-2, with 11 bases aligning to TRBD1. Germline trimming cut 10 bases from V and 4 bases from J; bases unmatched to any gene: 8. CDR1 is LNHDA, CDR2 SQIVND, per germline (reference sequence). The CDR3 sequence is 15 residues long. The CDR3 DNA sequence: TGTGCCACCGAGGGGACAGGGGGAAGCACCGGGGAGCTGTTTTTT. Translation gives CATEGTGGSTGELFF.

The chain employs TRBV5-4 and TRBJ1-2, with 9 positions matching TRBD1. Losses at the gene ends were 3 bases for V and 4 bases for J; bases not matched to a gene: 7. The germline gives CDR1 SGHNT, CDR2 YYREEE (reference sequence). There are 15 residues in the CDR3. CDR3 region: CASSSDGQGTYGYTF. The CDR3 DNA is TGTGCCAGCAGCTCCGACGGACAGGGGACCTATGGCTACACCTTC.

The J gene is TRBJ2-2, the V gene TRBV2; 11 bases align to TRBD2. The germline V gene encodes CDR1 SNHLY and CDR2 FYNNEI. V lost 6 bases to trimming and J lost 4 bases; unmatched junction nucleotides: 4. The CDR3 is 15 amino acids. The CDR3 here is CASRGGLAVTGELFF. The CDR3 DNA reads as TGTGCCAGCAGGGGGGGACTAGCGGTCACCGGGGAGCTGTTTTTT.

The chain links TRBV5-1 to TRBJ1-6; D perhaps matches TRBD1 (6 bases). CDR1 and CDR2 (germline): SGHRS, YFSETQ. CDR3 length equals 15 residues. V shed 3 bases and J shed 7 bases, with 14 bases lying between them. The CDR3 region has the DNA TGCGCCAGCAGCTCCTCGGCAGGGGCAAATTCACCCCTCCACTTT. This gives the protein CASSSSAGANSPLHF.

Only one count was recorded for this clone. The chain uses TRBV7-3 and TRBJ2-2, with D unclear. The germline V gene has CDR1 SGHTA and CDR2 FQGTGA. The CDR3 is made up of 13 amino acids. The V end lost 1 base, the J end lost 8 bases, and 8 bases lay between the germline ends. The CDR3 loop reads CASSLIVEGELFF. The CDR3 bases are TGTGCCAGCAGCTTAATAGTGGAAGGGGAGCTGTTTTTT.

V and J are TRBV7-2 and TRBJ1-6; tentatively, D is TRBD1 (5 bases). Deletions cut 3 bases from V and 0 bases from J, with 12 bases between. Looked up from germline, CDR1 is SGHTA and CDR2 is FQGNSA. The CDR3 extends over 17 amino acids. CDR3 amino acids: CASSFARQTSYNSPLHF. The CDR3 nucleotides read TGTGCCAGCAGCTTTGCCCGACAGACCTCCTATAATTCACCCCTCCACTTT. Complete variable domain (other parts from reference TRBV7-2 and TRBJ1-6): GAGVSQSPSNKVTEKGKDVELRCDPISGHTALYWYRQSLGQGLEFLIYFQGNSAPDKSGLPSDRFSAERTGGSVSTLTIQRTQQEDSAVYLCASSFARQTSYNSPLHFGNGTRLTVT.

This sequence joins TRBV9 and TRBJ2-5, with TRBD1 identical over 9 bases. The CDR3 covers 15 residues. Germline V gene lookup returns CDR1 SGDLS and CDR2 YYNGEE. Losses at the gene ends were 3 bases for V and 2 bases for J; bases not matched to a gene: 5. The CDR3 here is CASSERDRVQETQYF. Here the CDR3 DNA reads TGTGCCAGCAGCGAGCGGGACAGGGTGCAAGAGACCCAGTACTTC. The entire variable domain, with the rest obtained from reference TRBV9 and TRBJ2-5, is as follows: DSGVTQTPKHLITATGQRVTLRCSPRSGDLSVYWYQQSLDQGLQFLIQYYNGEERAKGNILERFSAQQFPDLHSELNLSSLELGDSALYFCASSERDRVQETQYFGPGTRLLVL.

This clone appeared once. The chain recombines TRBV10-3 with TRBJ2-5, with a possible D match to TRBD2 (7 bases). Germline CDR1 reads ENHRY; CDR2 reads SYGVKD. This CDR3 has 12 amino acids. Trimming left V 11 bases short and J 5 bases short, with 15 bases between. CDR3 DNA: TGTGCCGCAAAGGAGGGGGGGGAGACCCAGTACTTC. It translates to CAAKEGGETQYF.

The chain employs TRBV7-9 and TRBJ1-3; D not certain. This CDR3 is 14 amino acids long. V gave up 5 bases and J gave up 3 bases, with 11 bases separating them. Germline values: CDR1 SEHNR, CDR2 FQNEAQ (reference sequence). CDR3 in amino acids: CASSPPGSGNTIYF. The DNA for the CDR3 is TGTGCCAGCAGCCCCCCAGGAAGTGGAAACACCATATATTTT.

The chain is built from TRBV19 and TRBJ1-2; 7 bases line up with TRBD1. The V and J ends lost 4 bases and 2 bases, in that order; junction bases with no gene match: 4. CDR1 and CDR2 from the germline V gene are LNHDA and SQIVND (reference sequence). This CDR3 spans 14 amino acids. CDR3 coding DNA: TGTGCCAGTAGTAGACAGGGTTTCAACTATGGCTACACCTTC. Amino acid sequence: CASSRQGFNYGYTF. Full variable domain (rest looked up from reference TRBV19 and TRBJ1-2): DGGITQSPKYLFRKEGQNVTLSCEQNLNHDAMYWYRQDPGQGLRLIYYSQIVNDFQKGDIAEGYSVSREKKESFPLTVTSAQKNPTAFYLCASSRQGFNYGYTFGSGTRLTVV.

The chain couples TRBV20-1 to TRBJ2-7; tentative D call: TRBD2 (7 bases). V was trimmed by 6 bases and J by 7 bases, leaving 13 bases between them. Germline values: CDR1 DFQATT, CDR2 SNEGSKA (reference sequence). This CDR3 comprises 11 residues. CDR3 DNA: TGCAGTGCGAGGGGGGGGATAGAGCAGTACTTC. It yields the protein CSARGGIEQYF.

The V call is TRBV19, the J call TRBJ2-5, with TRBD2 matching over 13 bases. V was pared by 1 base and J by 5 bases, with 4 bases of the junction left unmatched. Germline CDR1 and CDR2: LNHDA and SQIVND (reference sequence). The CDR3 has 16 amino acids. The CDR3 bases are TGTGCCAGTAGTATAGGTGGACTAGCGGGGGACGAGACCCAGTACTTC. Translated, it gives CASSIGGLAGDETQYF. Supplemented by reference TRBV19 and TRBJ2-5, the full variable domain reads DGGITQSPKYLFRKEGQNVTLSCEQNLNHDAMYWYRQDPGQGLRLIYYSQIVNDFQKGDIAEGYSVSREKKESFPLTVTSAQKNPTAFYLCASSIGGLAGDETQYFGPGTRLLVL.

The chain recombines TRBV7-2 with TRBJ2-5, with 8 bases aligning to TRBD2. Germline V gives CDR1 SGHTA, CDR2 FQGNSA. The CDR3 sequence is 15 residues long. V shed 1 base, J shed 5 bases, and the junction held 6 bases outside the gene matches. CDR3 sequence: CASSLGAGGSETQYF. CDR3 bases: TGTGCCAGCAGCTTAGGTGCGGGGGGCTCGGAGACCCAGTACTTC.

This clone came up a few times. The CDR3 coding sequence is TGTGCCAGCAGCCCCCAGGGTGGTCAGCCCCAGCATTTT. Translation: CASSPQGGQPQHF. The chain carries TRBV5-4 and TRBJ1-5, with a possible D match to TRBD1 (5 bases). The germline V gene encodes CDR1 SGHNT and CDR2 YYREEE (reference sequence). This CDR3 region has 13 residues. Trimming cost V 4 bases and J 6 bases, with 11 bases left between them.

This clone occurred a few times. The rearrangement joins TRBV5-1 to TRBJ1-5; D might be TRBD1 (5 bases). CDR1 is SGHRS, CDR2 YFSETQ, per germline. The V end was cut by 2 bases, the J end by 4 bases, with 13 bases between. The CDR3 has 15 amino acids. The CDR3 bases are TGCGCCAGCAGCTTTACCGGGACGGAAAATCAGCCCCAGCATTTT. Protein product: CASSFTGTENQPQHF.

The chain has TRBV4-1 and TRBJ2-7; 7 bases line up with TRBD1. V trimming: 4 bases; J trimming: 0 bases; junction bases outside the gene matches: 6. The CDR3 consists of 15 residues. Germline CDR1 is MGHRA and CDR2 is YSYEKL. The CDR3 sequence is CASSRLTGTSYEQYF. The CDR3 DNA is TGCGCCAGCAGCCGCTTGACAGGGACCTCCTACGAGCAGTACTTC.

V gene TRBV9 combines with J gene TRBJ1-1; tentative D call: TRBD1 (6 bases). The germline CDR1 and CDR2 sequences are SGDLS and YYNGEE. CDR3 size: 14 residues. V gave up 4 bases and J gave up 2 bases, with 12 bases separating them. The CDR3 DNA reads as TGTGCCAGCAGCCCGTCGGGGGGCAACACTGAAGCTTTCTTT. Protein product: CASSPSGGNTEAFF. The variable domain in full, with the rest retrieved from reference TRBV9 and TRBJ1-1, is DSGVTQTPKHLITATGQRVTLRCSPRSGDLSVYWYQQSLDQGLQFLIQYYNGEERAKGNILERFSAQQFPDLHSELNLSSLELGDSALYFCASSPSGGNTEAFFGQGTRLTVV.

This rearrangement joins TRBV5-4 to TRBJ2-5; possible D gene TRBD1, 7 bases. Trimming pared 4 bases from V and 2 bases from J, leaving 12 bases between. Germline-derived CDR1 and CDR2 are SGHNT and YYREEE (reference sequence). The CDR3 totals 14 residues. The CDR3 DNA follows: TGTGCCAGCAGCCCGCGGGACAGTCAAGAGACCCAGTACTTC. Amino acid sequence: CASSPRDSQETQYF.

As DNA, the CDR3 is TGTGCCAGCAATGTGAAGGGGGTCGGCACTGAAGCTTTCTTT. Translated: CASNVKGVGTEAFF. This chain connects TRBV6-5 to TRBJ1-1, with a weak D call TRBD1 (6 bases). The CDR3 extends over 14 amino acids. Trimming took off 7 bases at V and 4 bases at J, with 16 bases between the two ends. Germline V gene sequence: CDR1 MNHEY, CDR2 SVGAGI.

This sequence joins TRBV18 and TRBJ2-7, with D possibly being TRBD2 (7 bases). Trimming took off 6 bases at V and 0 bases at J, with 15 bases between the two ends. The CDR3 has 15 amino acids. Germline lookup yields CDR1 KGHSH and CDR2 LQKENI. CDR3: CASSAGAGPSYEQYF. CDR3 nucleotide sequence: TGTGCCAGCTCGGCGGGGGCTGGCCCCTCCTACGAGCAGTACTTC.

This clone was recorded only once. The chain employs TRBV2 and TRBJ2-7; D not certain. Germline V gene data show CDR1 as SNHLY and CDR2 as FYNNEI. Trimming removed 4 bases from V and 3 bases from J, with 10 bases in between. This CDR3 is built from 13 residues. The CDR3 loop reads CASSGVEIYEQYF. CDR3 nucleotides: TGTGCCAGCAGTGGGGTTGAGATCTACGAGCAGTACTTC.

The CDR3 reads CACGLLYGYTF. The DNA of the CDR3 is TGTGCCTGTGGGCTTCTCTATGGCTACACCTTC. The rearrangement joins TRBV30 to TRBJ1-2; no firm D call. The V end lost 6 bases, the J end lost 4 bases, and 9 bases lay between the germline ends. Germline CDR1 is GTSNPN and CDR2 is SVGIG (reference sequence). The CDR3 covers 11 residues.

The gene calls are TRBV28 and TRBJ2-3; 8 bases are shared with TRBD2. The ends lost 2 bases at V and 5 bases at J; junction bases unmatched: 6. CDR3 size: 15 residues. Germline V lookup: CDR1 MDHEN, CDR2 SYDVKM. The CDR3 spells CASSLLAGYGDTQYF. CDR3 nucleotide sequence: TGTGCCAGCAGTTTACTAGCGGGCTATGGAGATACGCAGTATTTT.

The rearrangement links TRBV19 to TRBJ2-5, with D perhaps matching TRBD2 (6 bases). The ends were cut back, 9 bases at V and 5 bases at J, with 16 bases in the middle. Germline V lookup: CDR1 LNHDA, CDR2 SQIVND (reference sequence). The length of the CDR3 is 13 residues. CDR3 nucleotide sequence: TGTGCCAGCGGCCCTGGGGGGTATGAGACCCAGTACTTC. Protein: CASGPGGYETQYF.

The chain employs TRBV28 and TRBJ2-6, with 7 nucleotides matching TRBD1. Germline V gene data show CDR1 as MDHEN and CDR2 as SYDVKM. The CDR3 is made up of 15 amino acids. V dropped 6 bases and J dropped 5; count of bases not matched to a gene: 7. The CDR3 here is CASRAPGGWANVLTF. The CDR3 bases are TGTGCCAGCAGGGCCCCAGGGGGATGGGCCAACGTCCTGACTTTC.

The chain uses TRBV6-5 and TRBJ1-2; 7 positions match TRBD1. Per the germline V gene, CDR1 is MNHEY and CDR2 is SVGAGI. The length of the CDR3 is 16 residues. J was trimmed by 7 bases and V by 3 bases; bases with no gene match: 14. This CDR3 is CASSYSDRAHFLGYTF. CDR3 bases: TGTGCCAGCAGTTATTCAGACAGGGCACACTTTCTTGGCTACACCTTC.